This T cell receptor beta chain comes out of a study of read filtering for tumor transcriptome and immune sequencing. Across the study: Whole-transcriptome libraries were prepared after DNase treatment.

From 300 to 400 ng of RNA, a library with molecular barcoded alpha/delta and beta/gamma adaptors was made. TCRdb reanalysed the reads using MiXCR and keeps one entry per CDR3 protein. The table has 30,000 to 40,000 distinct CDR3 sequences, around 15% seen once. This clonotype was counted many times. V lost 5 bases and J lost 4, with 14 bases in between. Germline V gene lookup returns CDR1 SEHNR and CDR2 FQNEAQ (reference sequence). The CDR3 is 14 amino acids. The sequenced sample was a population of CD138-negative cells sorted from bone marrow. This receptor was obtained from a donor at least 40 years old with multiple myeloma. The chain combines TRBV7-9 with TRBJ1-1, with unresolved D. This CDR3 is CASSVSGSSTEAFF. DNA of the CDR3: TGTGCCAGCAGCGTCTCCGGGTCGTCCACTGAAGCTTTCTTT. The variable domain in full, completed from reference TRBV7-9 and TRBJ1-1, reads DTGVSQNPRHKITKRGQNVTFRCDPISEHNRLYWYRQTLGQGPEFLTYFQNEAQLEKSRLLSDRFSAERPKGSFSTLEIQRTEQGDSAMYLCASSVSGSSTEAFFGQGTRLTVV.